The present T cell receptor (beta chain) was sequenced within a study of human T cells and chemical hapten exposure. Across the whole study: TCR yields differed between samples (mainly from small differences in pooled library volume).

In its sample, this clonotype was seen many times. Its antigen remains unidentified. The CDR3 is 14 residues long. The V gene lost 0 bases and the J gene lost 8 bases, with 13 bases spanning the gap. Looked up from germline, CDR1 is LGHDT and CDR2 is YNNKEL (reference sequence). Unique molecular identifiers were linked by the library to individual cDNA molecules. TCRdb ran MiXCR on the RACE reads and lists one entry per CDR3 protein. In the table there are fewer than 85,000 distinct CDR3 sequences, approximately 8.1% of which are singletons. Whole-study findings and limits: Following DPC sensitization, TCRs present above 1 in 1000 frequency showed no change.

Time point noted: healthy volunteer bleed at 6 weeks. The total RNA was obtained from whole blood that was not fractionated. The TCR comes from a female donor in good health. Some clones in this sample may be carry-over from other donors' samples. The chain joins TRBV3-1 to TRBJ1-2; D remains ambiguous. Material: whole blood. This CDR3 reads CASSQDWGTTGYTF. The CDR3 DNA reads TGTGCCAGCAGCCAAGATTGGGGAACAACCGGCTACACCTTC.